A single count supports the clone carrying this T cell receptor (beta chain). This specimen comes from a study of blood T cell repertoires in COVID-19. As for the study in general: The origin of the acute and convalescent COVID-19 samples was the United States, Italy and Spain.

Trimming at V came to 3 bases and at J to 6 bases, leaving 9 bases not matched to a gene. Germline values: CDR1 MDHEN, CDR2 SYDVKM. This CDR3 contains 15 residues. How the authors handled the data: Reference gene primer amplification yielded estimated nucleated cell counts. Data came from immunoSEQ multiplex PCR; TCRdb stores just in-frame clones and leaves some out. That table furnishes V, J and clone size, whereas the DNA furnished D and trimming. Of 250,000 to 350,000 clones in the sample, roughly 80% were seen once. The Seattle patients, enrolled during active infection, were followed longitudinally.

The receptor was isolated from a human donor with COVID-19, enrolled during active disease. The donor label of this sample is uncertain. What was sequenced was peripheral blood. This rearrangement joins TRBV28 to TRBJ1-2, with 8 bases lining up with TRBD1. In DNA, the CDR3 is TGTGCCAGCAGTTTCCCCGGACAGGGACCGCATGGCTACACCTTC. This sequence encodes CASSFPGQGPHGYTF.